This T cell receptor beta chain was recorded in a study of OX40 agonist ivuxolimab in advanced cancers. Overall study results and limits: With doses of 0.1-3.0 mg/kg, partial responders showed among the lowest clonal expansion.

Worth noting for this clone: Its antigen is unidentified.

Produced via immunoSEQ multiplex PCR; TCRdb's table is partial and in-frame only. Of approximately 40,000 clones listed, 80% to 95% are singletons. The CDR3 consists of 12 residues. The V gene's germline CDR1 is LNHDA and CDR2 SQIVND (reference sequence). V lost 3 bases and J 6 bases, leaving 8 bases between the germline ends. The V call is TRBV19, the J call TRBJ1-2; D gene unclear. The sample was CD4+ or CD8+ T cells sorted from blood, taken in a trial of the OX40 agonist ivuxolimab. This TCR was recovered from an adult with an advanced solid tumor such as melanoma, head and neck, liver or kidney cancer. CDR3 in DNA: TGTGCCAGTAGTATGGCCCGGGATGGCTACACCTTC. Encoded protein: CASSMARDGYTF.